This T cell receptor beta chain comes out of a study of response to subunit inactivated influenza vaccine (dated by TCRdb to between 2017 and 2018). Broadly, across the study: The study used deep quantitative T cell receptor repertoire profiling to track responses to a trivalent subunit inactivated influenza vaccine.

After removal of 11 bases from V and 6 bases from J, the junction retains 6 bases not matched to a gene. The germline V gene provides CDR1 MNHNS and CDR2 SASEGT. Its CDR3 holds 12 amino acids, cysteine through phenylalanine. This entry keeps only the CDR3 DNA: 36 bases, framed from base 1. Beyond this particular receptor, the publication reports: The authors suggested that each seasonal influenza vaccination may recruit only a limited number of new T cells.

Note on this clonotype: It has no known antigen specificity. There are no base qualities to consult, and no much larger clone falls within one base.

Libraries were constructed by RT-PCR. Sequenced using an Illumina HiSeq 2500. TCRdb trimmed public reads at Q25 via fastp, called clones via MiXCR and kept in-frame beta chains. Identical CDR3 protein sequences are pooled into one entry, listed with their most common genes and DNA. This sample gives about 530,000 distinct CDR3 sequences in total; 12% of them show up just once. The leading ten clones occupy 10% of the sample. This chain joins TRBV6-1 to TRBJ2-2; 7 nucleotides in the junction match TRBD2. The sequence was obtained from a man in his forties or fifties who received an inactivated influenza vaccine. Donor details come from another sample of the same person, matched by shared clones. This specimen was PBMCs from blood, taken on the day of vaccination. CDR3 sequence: CAGGERPGELFF. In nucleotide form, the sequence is TGTGCCGGGGGGGAGCGCCCCGGGGAGCTGTTTTTT.